One and the same sample provided the 22 T cell receptor beta chains below, sequenced in a study of identical twins. TCRdb re-called the 5' RACE reads through MiXCR, storing one row per CDR3 protein. This sample has approximately 500,000 distinct CDR3 sequences, with approximately 24% found just once. Another study also made use of these data, one on T cells expressing NK-cell markers.

Sequencing was done on a sample of CD4+ T cells sorted from blood. These receptors were obtained from a woman under 30 in good health.

This chain uses TRBV7-9 with TRBJ2-1; a possible D gene is TRBD1 (5 bases). This CDR3 contains 14 residues. V gave up 0 bases and J gave up 6 bases, with 9 bases separating them. The germline gives CDR1 SEHNR, CDR2 FQNEAQ (reference sequence). This CDR3 is CASSLAAGSNEQFF. The DNA for the CDR3 is TGTGCCAGCAGCTTAGCGGCAGGGTCCAATGAGCAGTTCTTC.

This chain uses TRBV5-5 with TRBJ2-7; 8 positions agree with TRBD2. Losses at the gene ends were 5 bases for V and 12 bases for J; bases not matched to a gene: 13. CDR3 length: 13 residues. Germline V CDR1 and CDR2: SGHKS, YYEKEE (reference sequence). This chain's CDR3 is CASRYTGTSGWYF. DNA for the CDR3: TGTGCCAGCAGATATACCGGGACTAGTGGGTGGTACTTC.

The chain is built from TRBV7-6 and TRBJ2-7, with 8 positions matching TRBD2. Germline CDR1 and CDR2: SGHVS and FNYEAQ. This CDR3 comprises 17 residues. Trimming removed 5 bases from V and 4 bases from J; junction bases left unmatched: 16. DNA for the CDR3: TGTGCCAGCAGCAAAGGGGAGGGCAGCGGGGGAGGGTACGAGCAGTACTTC. Amino acid sequence: CASSKGEGSGGGYEQYF. The whole variable domain, remainder taken from reference TRBV7-6 and TRBJ2-7, is GAGVSQSPRYKVTKRGQDVALRCDPISGHVSLYWYRQALGQGPEFLTYFNYEAQQDKSGLPNDRFSAERPEGSISTLTIQRTEQRDSAMYRCASSKGEGSGGGYEQYFGPGTRLTVT.

This clonotype has more than one count but fewer than ten. The chain recombines TRBV20-1 with TRBJ2-7, with 10 bases identical to TRBD2. The CDR3 contains 15 residues. V trimming: 2 bases; J trimming: 2 bases; junction bases outside the gene matches: 6. The germline V gene has CDR1 DFQATT and CDR2 SNEGSKA (reference sequence). DNA of the CDR3: TGCAGTGCTAGAAGGCTAGCGGGAGCAACCTACGAGCAGTACTTC. Its translation is CSARRLAGATYEQYF.

A few counts support this clonotype. This chain joins TRBV5-1 and TRBJ1-2; D unresolved. This CDR3 has 13 amino acids. Trimming took 4 bases from V and 4 from J, leaving 11 bases between them. CDR1 and CDR2 (germline): SGHRS, YFSETQ. The CDR3 DNA reads TGCGCCAGCAGCCAGGAGGGCAGCTATGGCTACACCTTC. Encoded protein: CASSQEGSYGYTF.

The J gene is TRBJ1-1, the V gene TRBV9; the D is unclear. Between the trimmed V and J ends, which lost 2 bases and 4 bases, there was a span of 9 bases. In germline, CDR1 is SGDLS, CDR2 YYNGEE. This CDR3 has 13 amino acids. CDR3 amino acids: CASSVGSRTEAFF. The CDR3 DNA sequence: TGTGCCAGCAGCGTGGGGAGCCGCACTGAAGCTTTCTTT.

The sample holds many counts of this clonotype. The chain links TRBV20-1 to TRBJ1-2, with 7 bases fitting TRBD1. Germline V CDR1 and CDR2: DFQATT, SNEGSKA (reference sequence). Trimming cost V 6 bases and J 7 bases; bases outside gene matches: 5. CDR3 length: 11 amino acids. The CDR3 region is CSAGNRGGYTF. CDR3 sequence (DNA): TGCAGTGCCGGAAACAGGGGTGGCTACACCTTC.

This clonotype was observed a few times. V usage is TRBV7-9 and J usage is TRBJ2-1; 10 nucleotides match TRBD2. This CDR3 contains 15 residues. With 5 bases clipped from V and 2 bases from J, the junction kept 3 bases outside the gene matches. Germline V lookup: CDR1 SEHNR, CDR2 FQNEAQ (reference sequence). The CDR3 nucleotides are TGTGCCAGCAGCCCTAGCGGGAGAGCCTACAATGAGCAGTTCTTC. The encoded protein is CASSPSGRAYNEQFF.

The CDR3 here is CASSARPGNTEAFF. CDR3 nucleotide sequence: TGTGCCAGCAGCGCGCGGCCCGGGAACACTGAAGCTTTCTTT. The V call is TRBV9, the J call TRBJ1-1; D gene ambiguous. The CDR3 has 14 amino acids. Germline CDR1 and CDR2: SGDLS and YYNGEE. V was trimmed by 3 bases and J by 1 base, leaving 10 bases between them.

This clonotype was seen repeatedly, ten times or more. This chain's CDR3 is CASRLRAEAFF. The CDR3, as DNA: TGTGCCAGCAGGTTACGAGCTGAAGCTTTCTTT. V gene TRBV12-3 or TRBV12-4 combines with J gene TRBJ1-1; no clear D. This CDR3 has 11 amino acids. V lost 6 bases, J lost 6 bases, and 8 bases lay in between.

The rearrangement joins TRBV7-9 to TRBJ1-3, with TRBD1 as a possible D gene (5 bases). This CDR3 spans 13 amino acids. V shed 5 bases and J shed 8 bases, with 13 bases lying between them. From germline, CDR1 is SEHNR and CDR2 FQNEAQ (reference sequence). For the CDR3, the DNA is TGTGCCAGCAGCCTGGACTCCAGGGACACCATATATTTT. Translated: CASSLDSRDTIYF.

This clonotype was observed at least ten times. This chain uses TRBV10-3 with TRBJ1-5; a possible D gene is TRBD1 (5 bases). This CDR3 comprises 13 residues. The germline V gene has CDR1 ENHRY and CDR2 SYGVKD. V dropped 6 bases and J dropped 9 bases, with 15 bases sitting between them. DNA for the CDR3: TGTGCCATCAGCGGGACGGCCGAGGGGCCCCAGCATTTT. As protein: CAISGTAEGPQHF.

This clonotype was detected only a few times. CDR3 sequence reads: CASSTTGLAKNIQYF. The CDR3 DNA is TGCGCCAGCAGCACAACAGGATTAGCCAAAAACATTCAGTACTTC. The chain joins TRBV5-1 to TRBJ2-4; D is perhaps TRBD1 (5 bases). Germline V gene sequence: CDR1 SGHRS, CDR2 YFSETQ. Between the trimmed V and J ends, which lost 4 bases and 0 bases, there was a span of 11 bases. The CDR3 has 15 amino acids.

The chain joins TRBV25-1 to TRBJ2-3; no clear D. The CDR3 is 11 residues long. CDR1 is MGHDK, CDR2 SYGVNS, per germline. The V gene lost 8 bases and the J gene lost 6 bases, with 9 bases spanning the gap. The DNA for the CDR3 is TGTGCCAGCCGAATACGGGATACGCAGTATTTT. This gives the protein CASRIRDTQYF.

This clonotype occurred a few times. The rearrangement uses TRBV6-9 and TRBJ2-7; unclear D gene. The CDR3 loop spans 12 amino acids. V dropped 0 bases and J dropped 4 bases, with 4 bases sitting between them. Germline-derived CDR1 and CDR2 are MNHGY and SVAAGI. The CDR3 spells CASSYSMYEQYF. The CDR3 DNA follows: TGTGCCAGCAGTTATTCGATGTACGAGCAGTACTTC.

This clonotype has just a few counts. The CDR3 nucleotides read TGCAGTGCCCGAAATCCCGCCGGGGAGACCCAGTACTTC. Protein sequence: CSARNPAGETQYF. The chain employs TRBV20-1 and TRBJ2-5; D uncertain. Between the trimmed V and J ends, which lost 6 bases and 5 bases, there was a span of 16 bases. The CDR3 runs to 13 residues. The germline CDR1 and CDR2 sequences are DFQATT and SNEGSKA (reference sequence).

This chain uses TRBV5-1 with TRBJ1-2, with 9 positions matching TRBD1. The germline V gene encodes CDR1 SGHRS and CDR2 YFSETQ. The junction had 10 bases not matched to a gene; V was cut back by 4 bases and J by 6 bases. CDR3 length: 15 residues. The chain's CDR3 is CASSGGQGHGDGYTF. As DNA, the CDR3 is TGCGCCAGCAGCGGCGGACAGGGGCACGGGGATGGCTACACCTTC.

The chain recombines TRBV5-1 with TRBJ2-1, with 11 bases matching TRBD2. The CDR3 totals 15 residues. Trimming at V came to 4 bases and at J to 7 bases, leaving 7 bases not matched to a gene. Per the germline V gene, CDR1 is SGHRS and CDR2 is YFSETQ. The CDR3 loop is CASSPLAGGENEQFF. As DNA, the CDR3 is TGCGCCAGCAGCCCCCTAGCGGGGGGCGAAAATGAGCAGTTCTTC.

The J gene is TRBJ1-1, the V gene TRBV29-1; perhaps TRBD1 as D (5 bases). The germline V and J ends were trimmed by 4 bases and 3 bases, with 12 bases remaining between them. Germline V CDR1 and CDR2: SQVTM, ANQGSEA. This CDR3 contains 13 residues. The CDR3 DNA reads as TGCAGCGTTGGATCAGGGTTATACACTGAAGCTTTCTTT. Its translation: CSVGSGLYTEAFF.

This clonotype was seen repeatedly, ten times or more. The V call is TRBV6-6, the J call TRBJ2-1; either TRBD1 or TRBD2 may fit D (5 bases each). The CDR3 has 12 amino acids. The germline CDR1 and CDR2 sequences are MNHNY and SVGAGI (reference sequence). V gave up 10 bases and J gave up 7 bases, with 14 bases separating them. CDR3 residues: CATSPGPNEQFF. The CDR3 nucleotides are TGTGCCACGTCCCCGGGGCCAAATGAGCAGTTCTTC.

This clonotype was seen a handful of times. The chain links TRBV10-3 to TRBJ2-7; 11 nucleotides match TRBD2. This CDR3 contains 14 residues. V gave up 6 bases and J gave up 2 bases; unmatched junction bases: 3. Germline CDR1 reads ENHRY; CDR2 reads SYGVKD. In DNA form, the CDR3 reads TGTGCCATCAGGGAGACTAGCGGGACCTACGAGCAGTACTTC. Its translation is CAIRETSGTYEQYF.

The chain is built from TRBV19 and TRBJ2-6; the D is unclear. V shed 7 bases and J shed 0 bases, with 13 bases lying between them. The CDR3 totals 16 residues. Per the germline V gene, CDR1 is LNHDA and CDR2 is SQIVND (reference sequence). The CDR3 region is CASTSLQYSGANVLTF. CDR3 nucleotides: TGTGCCAGTACCTCCCTTCAGTACTCTGGGGCCAACGTCCTGACTTTC.